The clone carrying this TCR beta chain was seen many times. The antigen is not known. All donors comprised healthy Caucasians. These data are taken from a study of identical twins. Study results and limitations: Models underestimated out-of-frame TCR alpha sharing in monozygotic twins.

The CDR3 length is 16 residues. The ends lost 4 bases at V and 0 bases at J; junction bases unmatched: 4. TCRdb re-derived calls from the 5' RACE reads in MiXCR, one entry per CDR3 protein. Among fewer than 250,000 distinct CDR3 sequences listed, roughly 7.5% were seen once. This sample was shared with a second study, whose subject was yellow fever vaccine responses in identical twins.

The material sequenced was memory (CD45RO+) T cells sorted from blood. The receptor's source is a woman between 18 and 29 years old in good health. The chain carries TRBV12-3 or TRBV12-4 and TRBJ2-1; 9 bases fit TRBD2. The CDR3 DNA is TGTGCCAGCAGTTCAAGCGGGGGGTTCTCCTACAATGAGCAGTTCTTC. Translating gives CASSSSGGFSYNEQFF.